The next 31 T cell receptor beta chains were all read from a single sample in a study of OX40 agonist ivuxolimab in advanced cancers. This table comes from immunoSEQ multiplex PCR, and its TCRdb copy is limited to in-frame clones, with some not included. The profile shows over 10,000 clones, just under 90% of them singletons. This material consisted of CD4+ or CD8+ T cells sorted from blood, taken in a trial of the OX40 agonist ivuxolimab. These receptors were collected from an adult with an advanced solid tumor such as melanoma, head and neck, liver or kidney cancer.

This clone was counted once. J is TRBJ2-2 and V is TRBV28; D is uncertain. The germline V gene encodes CDR1 MDHEN and CDR2 SYDVKM. Trimming stripped 3 bases from V and 5 bases from J, with 7 bases between. This CDR3 comprises 13 residues. The CDR3 DNA sequence: TGTGCCAGCAGTTTCTCATCGACCGGGGAGCTGTTTTTT. Translation: CASSFSSTGELFF.

The J gene is TRBJ1-4, the V gene TRBV7-9, with a weak D call TRBD1 (5 bases). CDR3 length: 16 residues. Germline CDR1 reads SEHNR; CDR2 reads FQNEAQ (reference sequence). Deletions cut 3 bases from V and 7 bases from J, with 18 bases between. CDR3 protein: CASSFSSGGLSEKLFF. As DNA, the CDR3 is TGTGCCAGCAGCTTTTCGTCGGGGGGTTTGAGTGAAAAACTGTTTTTT.

The V and J genes are TRBV7-8 and TRBJ1-1; D is unresolved. V shed 1 base and J shed 2 bases, with 11 bases lying between them. From germline, CDR1 is SGHVS and CDR2 FQNEAQ. The CDR3 covers 15 residues. The DNA of the CDR3 is TGTGCCAGCAGCTTAGGGGGAGGACTCAACACTGAAGCTTTCTTT. Encoded protein: CASSLGGGLNTEAFF.

The V and J genes are TRBV20-1 and TRBJ2-3; 7 bases match TRBD2. The J segment lost 9 bases and the V segment lost 6 bases, leaving 6 bases of the junction unmatched. CDR1 and CDR2 from the germline V gene are DFQATT and SNEGSKA (reference sequence). CDR3 length: 11 amino acids. Here the CDR3 reads CSAQSGATQYF. DNA of the CDR3: TGCAGTGCACAAAGCGGGGCAACGCAGTATTTT.

The genes are TRBV19 and TRBJ2-1, with 7 bases matching TRBD1. Trimming cost V 0 bases and J 7 bases; bases outside gene matches: 18. The CDR3 length is 19 residues. CDR1 is LNHDA and CDR2 is SQIVND in the germline V gene (reference sequence). The CDR3 sequence is CASSIDLSRRDRVLNEQFF. In DNA, the CDR3 is TGTGCCAGTAGTATAGATCTATCGAGGAGAGACAGGGTCTTAAATGAGCAGTTCTTC.

V gene TRBV27 combines with J gene TRBJ2-1; 11 nucleotides line up with TRBD2. Germline V lookup: CDR1 MNHEY, CDR2 SMNVEV (reference sequence). V trimming: 6 bases; J trimming: 4 bases; junction bases outside the gene matches: 5. This CDR3 is built from 15 residues. The CDR3 sequence is CASSPGTSGYNEQFF. The DNA for the CDR3 is TGTGCCAGCAGCCCTGGGACTAGCGGATACAATGAGCAGTTCTTC.

This clone has a single count. This sequence joins TRBV11-3 and TRBJ2-1, with 10 bases that match TRBD2. Trimming at V came to 4 bases and at J to 2 bases, leaving 2 bases not matched to a gene. The CDR3 runs to 15 residues. Germline-derived CDR1 and CDR2 are SGHNT and YENEEA. The CDR3 here is CASSYGLAAYNEQFF. In DNA, the CDR3 is TGTGCCAGCAGCTACGGACTAGCGGCCTACAATGAGCAGTTCTTC.

V gene TRBV5-8 combines with J gene TRBJ2-5; D is tentatively TRBD1 or TRBD2 (5 bases each). Between the trimmed V and J ends, which lost 4 bases and 5 bases, there was a span of 15 bases. Per the germline V gene, CDR1 is SGHTS and CDR2 is YDEGEE. CDR3 size: 14 residues. CDR3 residues: CASSVLGARETQYF. CDR3 DNA: TGTGCCAGCAGCGTACTCGGGGCGCGGGAGACCCAGTACTTC.

The chain combines TRBV19 with TRBJ2-7, with 11 nucleotides matching TRBD1. Germline loops: CDR1 LNHDA, CDR2 SQIVND (reference sequence). The CDR3 runs 14 residues. Trimming removed 3 bases from V and 2 bases from J; junction bases left unmatched: 0. The CDR3 DNA sequence: TGTGCCAGTAGTATGGGACAGGGGGCCTACGAGCAGTACTTC. Translating gives CASSMGQGAYEQYF.

This sequence joins TRBV9 and TRBJ2-7; 9 positions agree with TRBD2. With 0 bases clipped from V and 2 bases from J, the junction kept 3 bases outside the gene matches. Germline V CDR1 and CDR2: SGDLS, YYNGEE. CDR3 length equals 15 residues. CDR3 protein: CASSVGSGGTYEQYF. As DNA, the CDR3 is TGTGCCAGCAGCGTAGGTAGCGGGGGCACCTACGAGCAGTACTTC.

The chain carries TRBV29-1 and TRBJ2-2; D ambiguous. The CDR3 spans 10 residues. Trimming removed 1 base from V and 6 bases from J, with 0 bases in between. Germline CDR1 SQVTM, CDR2 ANQGSEA. The CDR3 DNA reads TGCAGCGTTGAAGCCGGGGAGCTGTTTTTT. Protein sequence: CSVEAGELFF.

The rearrangement uses TRBV19 and TRBJ1-5; D not certain. This CDR3 comprises 12 residues. Trimming stripped 3 bases from V and 4 bases from J, with 4 bases between. Per the germline V gene, CDR1 is LNHDA and CDR2 is SQIVND (reference sequence). DNA for the CDR3: TGTGCCAGTAGTATGGGAAATCAGCCCCAGCATTTT. Translation gives CASSMGNQPQHF.

The V call is TRBV18, the J call TRBJ1-2; D ambiguous. CDR1 is KGHSH and CDR2 is LQKENI in the germline V gene. The CDR3 spans 14 residues. V was clipped by 4 bases and J by 7 bases, with 16 bases between them. The CDR3 sequence is CASSQGMEGGGYTF. As DNA, the CDR3 is TGTGCCAGCTCACAAGGGATGGAGGGAGGTGGCTACACCTTC. Full variable domain (rest looked up from reference TRBV18 and TRBJ1-2): NAGVMQNPRHLVRRRGQEARLRCSPMKGHSHVYWYRQLPEEGLKFMVYLQKENIIDESGMPKERFSAEFPKEGPSILRIQQVVRGDSAAYFCASSQGMEGGGYTFGSGTRLTVV.

This sequence joins TRBV29-1 and TRBJ2-7; 8 bases line up with TRBD1. V lost 5 bases and J lost 4; bases outside the gene matches: 7. The CDR3 consists of 13 residues. CDR1 SQVTM and CDR2 ANQGSEA come from the germline V gene. The CDR3 bases are TGCAGCGTTCTCCCCCGGACAGGGTACGAGCAGTACTTC. Translated, it gives CSVLPRTGYEQYF.

The chain employs TRBV27 and TRBJ2-3, with 8 bases lining up with TRBD2. The germline gives CDR1 MNHEY, CDR2 SMNVEV (reference sequence). V lost 8 bases and J lost 1; bases outside the gene matches: 5. CDR3 length: 14 residues. The CDR3 loop reads CASSMGLGTDTQYF. The DNA for the CDR3 is TGTGCCAGCTCTATGGGACTAGGCACAGATACGCAGTATTTT.

The V and J genes are TRBV7-6 and TRBJ2-5, with 10 bases fitting TRBD2. V was clipped by 7 bases and J by 2 bases; unmatched bases: 25. CDR1 and CDR2 (germline): SGHVS, FNYEAQ. The CDR3 contains 21 residues. For the CDR3, the DNA is TGTGCCAGCACCCCCGGGTGGGTGGCTAGCGGGAGAAACCCCTTTCAAGAGACCCAGTACTTC. Translated: CASTPGWVASGRNPFQETQYF.

V and J are TRBV30 and TRBJ2-7; 12 positions match TRBD2. The CDR3 is 17 amino acids. CDR1 is GTSNPN and CDR2 is SVGIG in the germline V gene (reference sequence). V lost 1 base and J lost 2; bases outside the gene matches: 9. The CDR3, as DNA: TGTGCCTGGAGTGGAGGTCGGACTAGCGGGAACCCCTACGAGCAGTACTTC. This translates into CAWSGGRTSGNPYEQYF.

This clone was observed a few times. The V call is TRBV5-6, the J call TRBJ1-1; D unclear. The V end was cut by 0 bases, the J end by 6 bases, with 6 bases between. The CDR3 has 12 residues. CDR1 is SGHDT and CDR2 is YYEEEE in the germline V gene. CDR3 residues: CASSLGAAEAFF. CDR3 bases: TGTGCCAGCAGCTTGGGGGCCGCTGAAGCTTTCTTT.

V is TRBV11-2 and J is TRBJ2-5, with TRBD2 as a possible D gene (5 bases). This CDR3 has 14 residues. V was cut by 5 bases and J by 2 bases, with 12 bases left in between. CDR1 is SGHAT, CDR2 FQNNGV, per germline. This chain's CDR3 is CASSLLRGQETQYF. The DNA of the CDR3 is TGTGCCAGCAGCCTCCTCAGAGGGCAAGAGACCCAGTACTTC. Combining the CDR3 with reference TRBV11-2 and TRBJ2-5 gives the whole variable domain EAGVAQSPRYKIIEKRQSVAFWCNPISGHATLYWYQQILGQGPKLLIQFQNNGVVDDSQLPKDRFSAERLKGVDSTLKIQPAKLEDSAVYLCASSLLRGQETQYFGPGTRLLVL.

This chain connects TRBV4-3 to TRBJ2-1; 7 nucleotides line up with TRBD2. Germline V gene data show CDR1 as LGHNA and CDR2 as YSLEER. The CDR3 is 17 residues long. Unmatched junction bases numbered 9, after V lost 3 bases and J lost 1 base. The CDR3: CASSHWLAERSYNEQFF. As DNA, the CDR3 is TGCGCCAGCAGCCATTGGCTAGCGGAGAGGTCCTACAATGAGCAGTTCTTC.

The J gene is TRBJ2-3, the V gene TRBV9; 8 bases are a match to TRBD1. Trimming took 3 bases from V and 4 from J; bases not matched to a gene: 7. There are 15 residues in the CDR3. Germline loops: CDR1 SGDLS, CDR2 YYNGEE. The CDR3 here is CASSASGGGSDTQYF. The CDR3 DNA follows: TGTGCCAGCAGCGCGTCAGGGGGCGGCTCAGATACGCAGTATTTT.

The chain is built from TRBV6-5 and TRBJ2-1, with TRBD1 matching 8 bases. Germline V gene data show CDR1 as MNHEY and CDR2 as SVGAGI. This CDR3 contains 13 residues. Unmatched junction bases numbered 7, after V lost 5 bases and J lost 10 bases. This CDR3 reads CASSLGQGGEQFF. CDR3 DNA sequence: TGTGCCAGCAGTCTAGGACAGGGCGGGGAGCAGTTCTTC.

The rearrangement links TRBV28 to TRBJ2-3, with 10 bases lining up with TRBD2. The CDR3 contains 16 residues. Germline loops: CDR1 MDHEN, CDR2 SYDVKM. V trimming: 6 bases; J trimming: 0 bases; junction bases outside the gene matches: 6. The CDR3: CASSYGLAASTDTQYF. DNA for the CDR3: TGTGCCAGCAGCTATGGACTAGCGGCAAGCACAGATACGCAGTATTTT.

The chain uses TRBV7-9 and TRBJ2-3; D not resolved. Germline-derived CDR1 and CDR2 are SEHNR and FQNEAQ (reference sequence). The CDR3 has 12 amino acids. V lost 5 bases, J lost 1 base, and 4 bases lay in between. The CDR3, as DNA: TGTGCCAGCAGCGGACGCACAGATACGCAGTATTTT. This codes for CASSGRTDTQYF.

This chain uses TRBV11-1 with TRBJ1-6; D unclear. CDR3 length: 14 amino acids. The V end was cut by 6 bases, the J end by 5 bases, with 11 bases between. Germline lookup yields CDR1 SGHAT and CDR2 FQDESV (reference sequence). CDR3 region: CASSRTGNNSPLHF. In DNA, the CDR3 is TGTGCCAGCAGTCGAACTGGAAATAATTCACCCCTCCACTTT.

This chain links TRBV5-5 with TRBJ1-5, with D perhaps TRBD1 (5 bases). The germline CDR1 and CDR2 sequences are SGHKS and YYEKEE (reference sequence). The V end was cut by 4 bases, the J end by 0 bases, with 11 bases between. The length of the CDR3 is 15 residues. Written as DNA, the CDR3 is TGTGCCAGCAGCCCCGGGGGGATTAGCAATCAGCCCCAGCATTTT. This codes for CASSPGGISNQPQHF.

The chain couples TRBV9 to TRBJ1-4; 9 bases agree with TRBD1. V was pared by 3 bases and J by 1 base, with 4 bases of the junction left unmatched. The CDR3 is 16 amino acids. CDR1 is SGDLS and CDR2 is YYNGEE in the germline V gene. The CDR3 sequence is CASSGPDRGTNEKLFF. The DNA of the CDR3 is TGTGCCAGCAGCGGCCCGGACAGGGGAACTAATGAAAAACTGTTTTTT.

The chain employs TRBV11-3 and TRBJ2-1; 9 nucleotides align to TRBD1. Trimming at V came to 5 bases and at J to 6 bases, leaving 20 bases not matched to a gene. Germline CDR1 is SGHNT and CDR2 is YENEEA. The CDR3 is 19 amino acids. CDR3 in amino acids: CASSPNRDRAVGPVNEQFF. In DNA, the CDR3 is TGTGCCAGCAGCCCTAACCGGGACAGGGCCGTGGGGCCGGTCAATGAGCAGTTCTTC.

DNA for the CDR3: TGTGCCAGCAGCTTATGGCCGGAAGAGACCCAGTACTTC. This encodes CASSLWPEETQYF. J is TRBJ2-5 and V is TRBV7-9; no reliable D call. This CDR3 region has 13 residues. V was pared by 2 bases and J by 3 bases, with 7 bases between. The germline V gene encodes CDR1 SEHNR and CDR2 FQNEAQ (reference sequence). Full variable domain (remainder filled in from reference TRBV7-9 and TRBJ2-5): DTGVSQNPRHKITKRGQNVTFRCDPISEHNRLYWYRQTLGQGPEFLTYFQNEAQLEKSRLLSDRFSAERPKGSFSTLEIQRTEQGDSAMYLCASSLWPEETQYFGPGTRLLVL.

The sample holds one count of this clone. The gene calls are TRBV6-5 and TRBJ2-7; D tentatively reads TRBD1 or TRBD2 (5 bases each). Trimming took 8 bases from V and 7 from J, leaving 12 bases between them. The V gene's germline CDR1 is MNHEY and CDR2 SVGAGI. This CDR3 region has 11 residues. CDR3 sequence (DNA): TGTGCCAGCCACCATGGGGGAGAGCAGTACTTC. Its protein product is CASHHGGEQYF.

The chain links TRBV27 to TRBJ1-5; possible D gene TRBD1, 6 bases. The ends were cut back, 6 bases at V and 7 bases at J, with 13 bases in the middle. Germline CDR1 and CDR2: MNHEY and SMNVEV (reference sequence). The CDR3 contains 13 residues. This CDR3 reads CASSDRSWQPQHF. CDR3 nucleotides: TGTGCCAGCAGCGACAGGTCTTGGCAGCCCCAGCATTTT.